This entry features one TCR beta chain sequence. The antigen remains unidentified. The record originates from a study of shared clonotypes between healthy human individuals. Using immunoSEQ multiplex PCR, the repertoire was profiled, and TCRdb retains in-frame clones only, with some absent. The sample lists about 530,000 clones, 90% to 96% occurring once. This CDR3 contains 16 residues. The V gene's germline CDR1 is PRHDT and CDR2 FYEKMQ (reference sequence). V shed 5 bases and J shed 0 bases, with 13 bases lying between them. Study-wide findings and caveats: Sampling was confined to blood; repertoires within tissues likely differ. The diversity represented, both genetic and in exposure history, was limited by few donors.

The source is a woman aged 25 to 39 in good health. The chain has TRBV13 and TRBJ1-4; D is undetermined. What was sequenced was naive CD4+ T cells sorted from blood. Subset denoted: CD45RA+ positively selected. The CDR3 region has the DNA TGTGCCAGCAGCCCCGGGTTGGGGACAACTAATGAAAAACTGTTTTTT. It encodes CASSPGLGTTNEKLFF.